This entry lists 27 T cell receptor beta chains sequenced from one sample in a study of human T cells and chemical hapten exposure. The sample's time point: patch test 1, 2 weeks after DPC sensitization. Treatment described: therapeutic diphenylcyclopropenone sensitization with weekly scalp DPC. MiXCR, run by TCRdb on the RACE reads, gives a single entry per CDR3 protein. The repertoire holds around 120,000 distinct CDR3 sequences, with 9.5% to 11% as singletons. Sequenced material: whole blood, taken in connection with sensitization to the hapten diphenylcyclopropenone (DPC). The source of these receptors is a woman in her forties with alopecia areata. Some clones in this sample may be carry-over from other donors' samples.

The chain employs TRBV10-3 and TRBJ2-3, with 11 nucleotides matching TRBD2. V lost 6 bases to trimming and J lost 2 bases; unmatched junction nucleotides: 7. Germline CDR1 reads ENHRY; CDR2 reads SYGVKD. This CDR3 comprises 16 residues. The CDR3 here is CAIRDSLAGDTDTQYF. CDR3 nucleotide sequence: TGTGCCATCAGAGACTCACTAGCGGGGGACACAGATACGCAGTATTTT.

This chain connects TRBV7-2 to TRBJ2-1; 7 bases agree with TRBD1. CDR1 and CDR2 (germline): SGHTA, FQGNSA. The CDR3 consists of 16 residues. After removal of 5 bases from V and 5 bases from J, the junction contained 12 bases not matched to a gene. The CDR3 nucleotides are TGTGCCAGCAGCCAATTCACCGGGACAGTCAACAATGAGCAGTTCTTC. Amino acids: CASSQFTGTVNNEQFF.

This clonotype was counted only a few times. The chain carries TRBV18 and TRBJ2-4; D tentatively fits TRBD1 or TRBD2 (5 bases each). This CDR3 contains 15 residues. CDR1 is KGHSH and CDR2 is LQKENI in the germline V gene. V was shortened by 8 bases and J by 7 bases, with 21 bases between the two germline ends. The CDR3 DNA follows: TGTGCCAGCACTGAGTGGGGGACGGAGACCAACATTCAGTACTTC. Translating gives CASTEWGTETNIQYF.

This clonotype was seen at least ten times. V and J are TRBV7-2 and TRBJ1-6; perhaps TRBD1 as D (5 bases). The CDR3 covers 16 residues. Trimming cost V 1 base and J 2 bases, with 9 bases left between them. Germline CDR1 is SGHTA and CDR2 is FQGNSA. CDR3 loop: CASSLVGATYNSPLHF. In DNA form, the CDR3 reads TGTGCCAGCAGCTTAGTAGGGGCCACCTATAATTCACCCCTCCACTTT. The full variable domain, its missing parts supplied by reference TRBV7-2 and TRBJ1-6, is GAGVSQSPSNKVTEKGKDVELRCDPISGHTALYWYRQSLGQGLEFLIYFQGNSAPDKSGLPSDRFSAERTGGSVSTLTIQRTQQEDSAVYLCASSLVGATYNSPLHFGNGTRLTVT.

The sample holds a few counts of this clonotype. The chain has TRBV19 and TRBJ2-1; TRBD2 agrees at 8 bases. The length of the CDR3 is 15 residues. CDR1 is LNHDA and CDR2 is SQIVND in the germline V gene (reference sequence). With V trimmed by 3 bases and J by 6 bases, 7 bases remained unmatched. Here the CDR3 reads CASSIGTRGANEQFF. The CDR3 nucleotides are TGTGCCAGTAGTATCGGGACGCGGGGGGCCAATGAGCAGTTCTTC.

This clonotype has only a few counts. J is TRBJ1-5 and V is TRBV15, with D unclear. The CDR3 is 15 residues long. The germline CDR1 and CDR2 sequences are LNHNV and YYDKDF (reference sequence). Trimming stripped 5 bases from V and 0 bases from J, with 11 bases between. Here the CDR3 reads CATSQGGSSNQPQHF. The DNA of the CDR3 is TGTGCCACCAGCCAAGGCGGAAGTAGCAATCAGCCCCAGCATTTT. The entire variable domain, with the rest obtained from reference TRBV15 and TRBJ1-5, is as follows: DAMVIQNPRYQVTQFGKPVTLSCSQTLNHNVMYWYQQKSSQAPKLLFHYYDKDFNNEADTPDNFQSRRPNTSFCFLDIRSPGLGDTAMYLCATSQGGSSNQPQHFGDGTRLSIL.

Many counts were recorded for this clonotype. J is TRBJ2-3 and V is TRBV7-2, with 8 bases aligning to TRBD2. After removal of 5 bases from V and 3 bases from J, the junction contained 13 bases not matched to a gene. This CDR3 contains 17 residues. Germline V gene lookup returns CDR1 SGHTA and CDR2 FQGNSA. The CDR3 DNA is TGTGCCAGCAGCCTACTAGCGGTAGGGGGAAGAACAGATACGCAGTATTTT. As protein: CASSLLAVGGRTDTQYF.

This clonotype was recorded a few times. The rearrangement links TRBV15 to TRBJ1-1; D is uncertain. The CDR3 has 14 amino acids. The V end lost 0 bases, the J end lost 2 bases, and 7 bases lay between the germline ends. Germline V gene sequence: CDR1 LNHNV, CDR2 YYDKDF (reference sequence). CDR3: CATSRDNGNTEAFF. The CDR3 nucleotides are TGTGCCACCAGCAGAGATAACGGCAACACTGAAGCTTTCTTT.

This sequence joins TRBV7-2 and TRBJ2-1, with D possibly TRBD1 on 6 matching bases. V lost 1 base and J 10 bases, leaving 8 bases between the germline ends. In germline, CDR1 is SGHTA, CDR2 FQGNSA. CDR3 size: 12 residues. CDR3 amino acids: CASSLEQGEQFF. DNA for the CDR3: TGTGCCAGCAGCTTAGAACAGGGAGAGCAGTTCTTC. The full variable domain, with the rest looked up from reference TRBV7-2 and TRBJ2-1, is GAGVSQSPSNKVTEKGKDVELRCDPISGHTALYWYRQSLGQGLEFLIYFQGNSAPDKSGLPSDRFSAERTGGSVSTLTIQRTQQEDSAVYLCASSLEQGEQFFGPGTRLTVL.

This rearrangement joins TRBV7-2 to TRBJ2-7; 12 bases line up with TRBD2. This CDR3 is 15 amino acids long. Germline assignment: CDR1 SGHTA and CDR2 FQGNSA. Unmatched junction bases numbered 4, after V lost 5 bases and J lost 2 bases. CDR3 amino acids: CASSILAGGPYEQYF. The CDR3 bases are TGTGCCAGCAGCATACTAGCGGGAGGCCCCTACGAGCAGTACTTC.

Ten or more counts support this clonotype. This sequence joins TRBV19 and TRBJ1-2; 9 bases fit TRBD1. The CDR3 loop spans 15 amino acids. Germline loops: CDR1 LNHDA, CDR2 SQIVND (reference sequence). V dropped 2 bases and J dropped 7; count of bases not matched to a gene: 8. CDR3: CASSIFTGGFGGYTF. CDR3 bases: TGTGCCAGTAGTATATTTACAGGGGGCTTTGGTGGCTACACCTTC.

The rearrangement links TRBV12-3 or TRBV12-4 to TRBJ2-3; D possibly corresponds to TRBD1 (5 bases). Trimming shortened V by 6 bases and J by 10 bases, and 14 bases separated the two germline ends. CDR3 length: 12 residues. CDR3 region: CASSRPSRAQYF. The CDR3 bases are TGTGCCAGCAGCCGGCCATCCAGGGCGCAGTATTTT.

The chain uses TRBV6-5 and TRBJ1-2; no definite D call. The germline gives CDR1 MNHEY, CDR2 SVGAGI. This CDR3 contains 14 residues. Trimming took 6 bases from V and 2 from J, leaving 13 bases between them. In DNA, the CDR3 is TGTGCCAGCAGCCCCATAGGGCCAAACTATGGCTACACCTTC. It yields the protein CASSPIGPNYGYTF.

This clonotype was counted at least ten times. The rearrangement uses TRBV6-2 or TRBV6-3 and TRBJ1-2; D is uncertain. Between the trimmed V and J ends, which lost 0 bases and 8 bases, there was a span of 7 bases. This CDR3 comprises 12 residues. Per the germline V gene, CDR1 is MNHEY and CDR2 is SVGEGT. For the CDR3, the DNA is TGTGCCAGCAGTTACTCATGGCGCGGCTACACCTTC. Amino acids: CASSYSWRGYTF.

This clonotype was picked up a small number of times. This CDR3 is CASSFDGFIYEQYF. DNA of the CDR3: TGTGCCAGCAGCTTCGACGGTTTTATCTACGAGCAGTACTTC. The rearrangement joins TRBV7-2 to TRBJ2-7, with D unresolved. Looked up from germline, CDR1 is SGHTA and CDR2 is FQGNSA. The CDR3 length is 14 residues. V shed 3 bases and J shed 3 bases, with 12 bases lying between them.

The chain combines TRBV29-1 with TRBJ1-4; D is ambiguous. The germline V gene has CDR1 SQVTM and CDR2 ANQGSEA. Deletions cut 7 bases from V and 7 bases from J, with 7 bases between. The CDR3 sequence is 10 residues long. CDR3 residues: CSGLGEKLFF. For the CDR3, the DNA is TGCAGCGGCCTAGGTGAAAAACTGTTTTTT.

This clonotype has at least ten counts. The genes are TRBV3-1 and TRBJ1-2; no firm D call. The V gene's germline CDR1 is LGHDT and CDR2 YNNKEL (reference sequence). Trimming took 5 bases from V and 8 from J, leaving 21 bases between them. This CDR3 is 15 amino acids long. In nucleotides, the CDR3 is TGTGCCAGCAGCTCGTATGTTCGGACCTTCGGCGGCTACACCTTC. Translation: CASSSYVRTFGGYTF.

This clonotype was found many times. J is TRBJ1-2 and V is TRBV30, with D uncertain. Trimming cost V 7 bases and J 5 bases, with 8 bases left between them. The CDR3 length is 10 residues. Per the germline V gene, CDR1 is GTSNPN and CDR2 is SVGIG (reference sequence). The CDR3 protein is CAYRGYGYTF. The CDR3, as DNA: TGTGCCTATCGCGGGTATGGCTACACCTTC. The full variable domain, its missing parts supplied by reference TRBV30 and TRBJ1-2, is SQTIHQWPATLVQPVGSPLSLECTVEGTSNPNLYWYRQAAGRGLQLLFYSVGIGQISSEVPQNLSASRPQDRQFILSSKKLLLSDSGFYLCAYRGYGYTFGSGTRLTVV.

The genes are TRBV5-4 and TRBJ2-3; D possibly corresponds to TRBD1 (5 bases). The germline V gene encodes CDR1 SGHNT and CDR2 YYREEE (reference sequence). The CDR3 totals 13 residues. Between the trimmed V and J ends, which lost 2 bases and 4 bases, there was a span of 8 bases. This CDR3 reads CASSLWGSDTQYF. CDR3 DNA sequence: TGTGCCAGCAGCTTATGGGGCTCAGATACGCAGTATTTT.

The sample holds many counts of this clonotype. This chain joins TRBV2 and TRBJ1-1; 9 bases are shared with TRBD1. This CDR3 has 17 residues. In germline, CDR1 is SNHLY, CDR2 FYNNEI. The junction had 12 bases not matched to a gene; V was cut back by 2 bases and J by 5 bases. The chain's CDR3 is CASSENPKGQGGTEAFF. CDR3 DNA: TGTGCCAGCAGTGAAAATCCAAAGGGACAGGGAGGGACTGAAGCTTTCTTT.

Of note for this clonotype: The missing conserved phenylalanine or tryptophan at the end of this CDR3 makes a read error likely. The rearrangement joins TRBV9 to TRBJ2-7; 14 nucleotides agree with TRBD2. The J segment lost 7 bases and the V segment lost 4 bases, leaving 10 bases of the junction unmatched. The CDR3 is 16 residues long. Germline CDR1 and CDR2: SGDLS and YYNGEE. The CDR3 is CASSPLGTSGSQEQYL. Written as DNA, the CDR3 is TGTGCCAGCAGCCCTCTTGGGACTAGCGGGAGTCAAGAGCAGTACCTC.

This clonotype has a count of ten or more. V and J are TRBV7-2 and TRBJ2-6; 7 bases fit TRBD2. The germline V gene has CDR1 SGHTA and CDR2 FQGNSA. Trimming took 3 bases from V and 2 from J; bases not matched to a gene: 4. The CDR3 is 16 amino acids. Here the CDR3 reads CASSFGAGAGANVLTF. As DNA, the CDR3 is TGTGCCAGCAGCTTTGGTGCGGGGGCTGGGGCCAACGTCCTGACTTTC. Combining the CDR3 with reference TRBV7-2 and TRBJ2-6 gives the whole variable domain GAGVSQSPSNKVTEKGKDVELRCDPISGHTALYWYRQSLGQGLEFLIYFQGNSAPDKSGLPSDRFSAERTGGSVSTLTIQRTQQEDSAVYLCASSFGAGAGANVLTFGAGSRLTVL.

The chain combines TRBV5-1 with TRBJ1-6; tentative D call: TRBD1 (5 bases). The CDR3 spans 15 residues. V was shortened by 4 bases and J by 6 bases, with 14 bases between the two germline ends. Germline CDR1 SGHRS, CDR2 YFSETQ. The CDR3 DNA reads TGCGCCAGCAGCACGGTCGGGGGGGGTAATTCACCCCTCCACTTT. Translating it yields CASSTVGGGNSPLHF.

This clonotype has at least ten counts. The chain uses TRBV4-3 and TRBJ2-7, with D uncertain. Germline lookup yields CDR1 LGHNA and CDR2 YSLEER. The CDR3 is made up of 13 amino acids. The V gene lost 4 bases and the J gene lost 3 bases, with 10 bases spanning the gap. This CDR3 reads CASSLTRYYEQYF. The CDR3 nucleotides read TGCGCCAGCAGCCTAACACGGTACTACGAGCAGTACTTC.

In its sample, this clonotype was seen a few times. The CDR3 reads CASSPGSGGAQETQYF. CDR3 nucleotide sequence: TGTGCCAGCAGCCCCGGTAGCGGGGGGGCCCAAGAGACCCAGTACTTC. The rearrangement links TRBV14 to TRBJ2-5, with 11 nucleotides matching TRBD2. Germline V lookup: CDR1 SGHDN, CDR2 FVKESK. J lost 1 base, V lost 4 bases, and 5 bases had no gene match. The CDR3 runs 16 residues.

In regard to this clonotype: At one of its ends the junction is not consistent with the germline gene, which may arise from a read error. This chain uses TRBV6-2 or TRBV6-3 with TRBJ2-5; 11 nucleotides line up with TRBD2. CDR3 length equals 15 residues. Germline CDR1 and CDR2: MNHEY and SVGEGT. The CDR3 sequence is CASSRTSGWQESQYF. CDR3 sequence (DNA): TGTGCCAGCAGTCGGACTAGCGGGTGGCAAGAGTCCCAGTACTTC.

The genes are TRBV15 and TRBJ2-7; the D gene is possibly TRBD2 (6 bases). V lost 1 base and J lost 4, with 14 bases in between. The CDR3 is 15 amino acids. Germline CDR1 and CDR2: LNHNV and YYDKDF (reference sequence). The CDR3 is CATSRGGTGNYEQYF. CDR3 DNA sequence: TGTGCCACCAGCAGAGGCGGGACGGGGAATTACGAGCAGTACTTC.